The 12 T cell receptor beta chains below come from one sample, sequenced in a study of OX40 agonist ivuxolimab in advanced cancers. TCRdb's table, derived via immunoSEQ multiplex PCR, lists solely in-frame clones and lacks some. This repertoire shows about 100,000 clones, around 90% found once; its top ten account for 0.65% to 0.95%. The sample here was CD4+ or CD8+ T cells sorted from blood, taken in a trial of the OX40 agonist ivuxolimab. The receptors were gathered from an adult with an advanced solid tumor such as melanoma, head and neck, liver or kidney cancer.

The J gene is TRBJ1-1, the V gene TRBV6-1, with a possible D match to TRBD1 (5 bases). V was pared by 4 bases and J by 5 bases, with 14 bases between. The germline gives CDR1 MNHNS, CDR2 SASEGT. The CDR3 loop spans 14 amino acids. The CDR3 nucleotides read TGTGCCAGCAGTGCAAGAGATCCAGGGACTGAAGCTTTCTTT. Protein product: CASSARDPGTEAFF.

The J gene is TRBJ1-4, the V gene TRBV19, with 10 positions matching TRBD1. With V trimmed by 5 bases and J by 5 bases, 2 bases remained unmatched. The CDR3 sequence is 14 residues long. Germline CDR1 LNHDA, CDR2 SQIVND (reference sequence). CDR3 in amino acids: CASSGQGGNEKLFF. For the CDR3, the DNA is TGTGCCAGTAGTGGACAGGGGGGAAATGAAAAACTGTTTTTT.

This clone was found many times. This chain uses TRBV2 with TRBJ1-4; no reliable D call. The CDR3 covers 17 residues. V was shortened by 1 base and J by 11 bases, with 23 bases between the two germline ends. CDR1 SNHLY and CDR2 FYNNEI come from the germline V gene. CDR3 nucleotide sequence: TGTGCCAGCAGTGAAGGGGCCCAGACCGGGGAGAGGTATAAACTGTTTTTT. Its protein is CASSEGAQTGERYKLFF.

The chain couples TRBV28 to TRBJ1-1; D gene ambiguous. Germline CDR1 and CDR2: MDHEN and SYDVKM. CDR3 size: 13 residues. Trimming stripped 5 bases from V and 4 bases from J, with 11 bases between. The CDR3 DNA follows: TGTGCCAGCAGTCGTCGCCCCCTCACTGAAGCTTTCTTT. The encoded protein is CASSRRPLTEAFF.

The V call is TRBV5-4, the J call TRBJ2-1, with D possibly matching TRBD2 (6 bases). The V end lost 3 bases, the J end lost 8 bases, and 21 bases lay between the germline ends. There are 16 residues in the CDR3. From germline, CDR1 is SGHNT and CDR2 YYREEE (reference sequence). The CDR3 loop reads CASSSGGSGFVDEQFF. CDR3 bases: TGTGCCAGCAGCTCCGGAGGAAGCGGGTTTGTCGATGAGCAGTTCTTC.

The chain joins TRBV11-2 to TRBJ1-1, with D maybe TRBD1 (6 bases). This CDR3 has 13 amino acids. Germline CDR1 is SGHAT and CDR2 is FQNNGV. Trimming cost V 6 bases and J 7 bases, with 15 bases left between them. The CDR3 DNA sequence: TGTGCCAGCAGGATTGTGGGGGCGTTTGAAGCTTTCTTT. Translation: CASRIVGAFEAFF. The full variable domain, completed using reference TRBV11-2 and TRBJ1-1, is EAGVAQSPRYKIIEKRQSVAFWCNPISGHATLYWYQQILGQGPKLLIQFQNNGVVDDSQLPKDRFSAERLKGVDSTLKIQPAKLEDSAVYLCASRIVGAFEAFFGQGTRLTVV.

In DNA form, the CDR3 reads TGCGCCAGCAGTGAGTCGAAAGGGGGGAGCACAGATACGCAGTATTTT. It translates to CASSESKGGSTDTQYF. V is TRBV10-1 and J is TRBJ2-3, with D perhaps assigned TRBD1 or TRBD2 (6 bases each). Trimming took 0 bases from V and 0 from J, leaving 10 bases between them. Germline lookup yields CDR1 WNHNN and CDR2 SYGVQD (reference sequence). The CDR3 spans 16 residues.

The chain joins TRBV5-4 to TRBJ1-6; TRBD1 matches 10 bases. The CDR3 contains 16 residues. The V segment lost 4 bases and the J segment 8 bases; nucleotides outside the gene matches: 9. Germline values: CDR1 SGHNT, CDR2 YYREEE (reference sequence). The CDR3 loop is CASSPGGDRGHSPLHF. Written as DNA, the CDR3 is TGTGCCAGCAGCCCGGGGGGAGACAGGGGGCATTCACCCCTCCACTTT.

The chain links TRBV19 to TRBJ2-3; D uncertain. V lost 8 bases and J lost 4, with 13 bases in between. The CDR3 spans 13 residues. The germline gives CDR1 LNHDA, CDR2 SQIVND (reference sequence). Here the CDR3 reads CASSPGGADTQYF. The CDR3, as DNA: TGTGCCAGTTCCCCCGGCGGCGCAGATACGCAGTATTTT.

The chain carries TRBV4-3 and TRBJ2-7, with 12 bases matching TRBD1. After removal of 5 bases from V and 3 bases from J, the junction contained 17 bases not matched to a gene. Germline loops: CDR1 LGHNA, CDR2 YSLEER. This CDR3 has 19 residues. The CDR3 sequence: CASSRYRDRGLYSGYEQYF. DNA for the CDR3: TGCGCCAGCAGCAGGTACCGGGACAGGGGGCTTTATTCCGGCTACGAGCAGTACTTC.

This chain uses TRBV7-7 with TRBJ2-5; 12 nucleotides agree with TRBD2. V was clipped by 11 bases and J by 5 bases; unmatched bases: 15. Germline assignment: CDR1 SSHAT and CDR2 FNYEAQ (reference sequence). The CDR3 length is 16 residues. CDR3 amino acids: CASKEGLAGGPETQYF. In DNA, the CDR3 is TGTGCCTCCAAGGAGGGCCTAGCGGGGGGGCCGGAGACCCAGTACTTC.

This chain uses TRBV19 with TRBJ2-3; TRBD1 aligns across 8 bases. The germline V gene has CDR1 LNHDA and CDR2 SQIVND (reference sequence). CDR3 size: 13 residues. The V and J ends lost 10 bases and 3 bases, in that order; junction bases with no gene match: 6. The CDR3, as DNA: TGTGCCACCCAAGACAGGGGAACAGATACGCAGTATTTT. Its translation is CATQDRGTDTQYF.